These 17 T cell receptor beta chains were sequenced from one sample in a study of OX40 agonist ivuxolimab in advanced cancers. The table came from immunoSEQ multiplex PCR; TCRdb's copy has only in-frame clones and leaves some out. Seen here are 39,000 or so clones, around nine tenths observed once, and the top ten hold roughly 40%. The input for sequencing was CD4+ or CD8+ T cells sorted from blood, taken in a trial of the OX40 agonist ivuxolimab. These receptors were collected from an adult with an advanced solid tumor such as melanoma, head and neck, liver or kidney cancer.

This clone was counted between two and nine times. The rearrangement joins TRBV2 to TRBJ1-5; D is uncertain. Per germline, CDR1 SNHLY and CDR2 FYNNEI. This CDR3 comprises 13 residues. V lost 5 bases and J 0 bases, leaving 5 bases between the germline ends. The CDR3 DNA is TGTGCCAGCAGTCAGGATAGCAATCAGCCCCAGCATTTT. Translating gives CASSQDSNQPQHF.

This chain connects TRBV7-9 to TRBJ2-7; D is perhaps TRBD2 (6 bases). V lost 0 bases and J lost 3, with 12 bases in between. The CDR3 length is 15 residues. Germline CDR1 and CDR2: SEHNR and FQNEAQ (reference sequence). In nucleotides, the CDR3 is TGTGCCAGCAGCTTAGCGGGACTGGTAAACTACGAGCAGTACTTC. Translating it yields CASSLAGLVNYEQYF.

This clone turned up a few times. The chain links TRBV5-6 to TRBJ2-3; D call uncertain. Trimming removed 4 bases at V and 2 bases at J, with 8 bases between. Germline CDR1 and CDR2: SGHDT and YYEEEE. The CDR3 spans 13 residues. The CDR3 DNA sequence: TGTGCCAGCAGCCCCGACCCCACAGATACGCAGTATTTT. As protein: CASSPDPTDTQYF.

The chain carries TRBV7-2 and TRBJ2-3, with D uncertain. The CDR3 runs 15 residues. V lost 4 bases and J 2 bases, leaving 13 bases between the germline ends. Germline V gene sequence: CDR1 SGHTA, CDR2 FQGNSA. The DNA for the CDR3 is TGTGCCAGCAGCTCAACATGGCTAACCACAGATACGCAGTATTTT. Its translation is CASSSTWLTTDTQYF.

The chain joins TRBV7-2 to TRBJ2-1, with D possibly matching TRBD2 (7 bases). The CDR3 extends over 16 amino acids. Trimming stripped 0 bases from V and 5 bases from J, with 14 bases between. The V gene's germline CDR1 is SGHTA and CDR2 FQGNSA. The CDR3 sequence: CASSLATGGQNNEQFF. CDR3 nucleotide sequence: TGTGCCAGCAGCTTAGCGACGGGGGGACAAAACAATGAGCAGTTCTTC. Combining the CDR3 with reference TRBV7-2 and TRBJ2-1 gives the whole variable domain GAGVSQSPSNKVTEKGKDVELRCDPISGHTALYWYRQSLGQGLEFLIYFQGNSAPDKSGLPSDRFSAERTGGSVSTLTIQRTQQEDSAVYLCASSLATGGQNNEQFFGPGTRLTVL.

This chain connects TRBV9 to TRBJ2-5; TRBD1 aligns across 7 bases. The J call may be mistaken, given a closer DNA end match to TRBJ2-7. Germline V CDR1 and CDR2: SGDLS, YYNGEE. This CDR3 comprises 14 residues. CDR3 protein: CASSVGQGYYEQYF. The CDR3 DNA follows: TGTGCCAGCAGCGTAGGACAGGGCTACTACGAGCAGTACTTC.

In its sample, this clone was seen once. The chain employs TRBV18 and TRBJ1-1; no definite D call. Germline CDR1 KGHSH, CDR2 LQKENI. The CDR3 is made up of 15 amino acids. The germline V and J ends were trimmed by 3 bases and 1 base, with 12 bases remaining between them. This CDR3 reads CASSPSSRTNTEAFF. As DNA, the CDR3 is TGTGCCAGCTCACCCTCCTCGAGGACGAACACTGAAGCTTTCTTT.

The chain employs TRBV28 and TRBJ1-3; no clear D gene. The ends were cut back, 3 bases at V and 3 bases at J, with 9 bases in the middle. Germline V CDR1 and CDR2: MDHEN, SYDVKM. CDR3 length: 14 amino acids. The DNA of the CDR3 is TGTGCCAGCAGTTTTGGGCGAGTTGGAAACACCATATATTTT. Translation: CASSFGRVGNTIYF.

DNA of the CDR3: TGTGCCAGCAGCCGACTAGCTTCGGACACCGGGGAGCTGTTTTTT. Translation: CASSRLASDTGELFF. V usage is TRBV5-4 and J usage is TRBJ2-2; 7 nucleotides align to TRBD2. J lost 3 bases, V lost 4 bases, and 6 bases had no gene match. The CDR3 length is 15 residues. Germline CDR1 and CDR2: SGHNT and YYREEE (reference sequence).

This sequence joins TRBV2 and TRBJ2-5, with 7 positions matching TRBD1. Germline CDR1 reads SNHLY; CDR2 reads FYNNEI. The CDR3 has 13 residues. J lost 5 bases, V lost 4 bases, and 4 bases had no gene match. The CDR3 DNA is TGTGCCAGCAGTGGACAGGGTGGCGAGACCCAGTACTTC. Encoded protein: CASSGQGGETQYF.

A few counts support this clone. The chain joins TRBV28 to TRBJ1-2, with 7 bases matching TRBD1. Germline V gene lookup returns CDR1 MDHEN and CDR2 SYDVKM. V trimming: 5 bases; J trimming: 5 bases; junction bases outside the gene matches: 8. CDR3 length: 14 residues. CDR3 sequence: CASSPGTVGYGYTF. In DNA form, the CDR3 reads TGTGCCAGCAGTCCCGGGACAGTGGGTTATGGCTACACCTTC.

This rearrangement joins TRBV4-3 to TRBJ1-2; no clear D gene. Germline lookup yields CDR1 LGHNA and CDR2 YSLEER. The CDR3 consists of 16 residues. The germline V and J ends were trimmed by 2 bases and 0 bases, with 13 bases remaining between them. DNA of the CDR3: TGCGCCAGCAGCCAAACCACCCTGGAAGCTAACTATGGCTACACCTTC. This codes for CASSQTTLEANYGYTF.

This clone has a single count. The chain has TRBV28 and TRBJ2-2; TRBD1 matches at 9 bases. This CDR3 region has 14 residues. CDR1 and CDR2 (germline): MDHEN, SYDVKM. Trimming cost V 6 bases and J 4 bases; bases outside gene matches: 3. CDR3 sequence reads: CASSEQGATGELFF. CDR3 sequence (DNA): TGTGCCAGCAGCGAACAGGGGGCCACCGGGGAGCTGTTTTTT. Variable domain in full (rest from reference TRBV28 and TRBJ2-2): DVKVTQSSRYLVKRTGEKVFLECVQDMDHENMFWYRQDPGLGLRLIYFSYDVKMKEKGDIPEGYSVSREKKERFSLILESASTNQTSMYLCASSEQGATGELFFGEGSRLTVL.

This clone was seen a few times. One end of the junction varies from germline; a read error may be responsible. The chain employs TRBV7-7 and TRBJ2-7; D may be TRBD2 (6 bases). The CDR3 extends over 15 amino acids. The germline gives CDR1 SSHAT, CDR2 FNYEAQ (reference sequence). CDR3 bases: TGTGCTAGCAGCTTTTGTCCGGGACTTGTCTACGGGCAGTACTTC. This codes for CASSFCPGLVYGQYF.

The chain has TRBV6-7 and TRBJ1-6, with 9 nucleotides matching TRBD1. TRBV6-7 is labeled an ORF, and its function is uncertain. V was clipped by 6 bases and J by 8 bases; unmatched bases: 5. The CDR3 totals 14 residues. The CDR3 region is CASSPGQGYSPLHF. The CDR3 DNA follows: TGTGCCAGCAGCCCGGGACAGGGATATTCACCCCTCCACTTT.

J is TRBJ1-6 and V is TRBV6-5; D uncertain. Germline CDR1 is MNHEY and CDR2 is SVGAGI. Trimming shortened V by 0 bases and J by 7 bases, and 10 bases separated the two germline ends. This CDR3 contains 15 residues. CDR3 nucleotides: TGTGCCAGCAGTTACTCATACGCGGACAATTCACCCCTCCACTTT. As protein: CASSYSYADNSPLHF.

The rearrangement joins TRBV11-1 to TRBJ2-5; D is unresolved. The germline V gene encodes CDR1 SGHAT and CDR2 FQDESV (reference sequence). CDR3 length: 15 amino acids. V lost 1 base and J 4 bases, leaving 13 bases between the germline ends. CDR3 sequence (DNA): TGTGCCAGCAGCTTAGGGAGTTTTTTAGGAGAGACCCAGTACTTC. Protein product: CASSLGSFLGETQYF.